This T cell receptor beta chain was observed in a study of T-cell reconstitution after alpha-beta-depleted transplantation in children. As regards this clonotype: Its antigen is unknown.

Study findings and constraints: Newly made T cells mostly supplied T-cell counts and diversity one year after transplant. Reportedly, only several hundred clones from non-depleted graft cells drove alpha-beta T-cell counts at about two months. The origin of high day-60 TCRbeta diversity in some patients lay in surviving recipient T cells and thymic progenitors.

For TCRbeta, the library was prepared with unique molecular identifiers. TCRdb re-called the PCR reads with MiXCR, one entry per CDR3 protein. The sample consists of 700,000 to 950,000 distinct CDR3 sequences, 15% to 20% of them appearing once. With 6 bases clipped from V and 3 bases from J, the junction kept 9 bases outside the gene matches. CDR3 length: 15 residues. From germline, CDR1 is SQVTM and CDR2 ANQGSEA. The sample consisted of PBMCs, mostly from graft donor cells, taken 360 days after TCRalphabeta/CD19-depleted stem cell transplant. This clonotype originated in a male patient under 18 who had a stem cell transplant for acute lymphoblastic leukemia, so the T cells may come from the graft donor. V is TRBV29-1 and J is TRBJ2-1; TRBD1 matches 9 bases. The CDR3 bases are TGCAGCGTCGGCGCAGGGACAGGGTTCTACAATGAGCAGTTCTTC. The encoded protein is CSVGAGTGFYNEQFF.